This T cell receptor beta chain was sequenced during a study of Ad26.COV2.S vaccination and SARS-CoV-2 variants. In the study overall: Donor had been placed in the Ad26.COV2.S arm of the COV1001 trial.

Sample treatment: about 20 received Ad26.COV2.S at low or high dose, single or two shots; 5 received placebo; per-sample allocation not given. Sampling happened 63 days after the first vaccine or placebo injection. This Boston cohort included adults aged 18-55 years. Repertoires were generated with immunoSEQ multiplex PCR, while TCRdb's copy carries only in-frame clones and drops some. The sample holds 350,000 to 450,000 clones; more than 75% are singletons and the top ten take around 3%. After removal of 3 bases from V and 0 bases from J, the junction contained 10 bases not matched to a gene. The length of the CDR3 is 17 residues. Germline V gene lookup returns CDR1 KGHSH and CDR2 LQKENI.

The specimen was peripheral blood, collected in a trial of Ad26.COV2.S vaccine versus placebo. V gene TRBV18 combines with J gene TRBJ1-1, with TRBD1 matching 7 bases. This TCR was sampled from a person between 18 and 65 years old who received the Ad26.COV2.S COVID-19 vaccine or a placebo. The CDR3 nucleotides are TGTGCCAGCTCACCGTTACAGGGGTCCCGGATGAACACTGAAGCTTTCTTT. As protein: CASSPLQGSRMNTEAFF.